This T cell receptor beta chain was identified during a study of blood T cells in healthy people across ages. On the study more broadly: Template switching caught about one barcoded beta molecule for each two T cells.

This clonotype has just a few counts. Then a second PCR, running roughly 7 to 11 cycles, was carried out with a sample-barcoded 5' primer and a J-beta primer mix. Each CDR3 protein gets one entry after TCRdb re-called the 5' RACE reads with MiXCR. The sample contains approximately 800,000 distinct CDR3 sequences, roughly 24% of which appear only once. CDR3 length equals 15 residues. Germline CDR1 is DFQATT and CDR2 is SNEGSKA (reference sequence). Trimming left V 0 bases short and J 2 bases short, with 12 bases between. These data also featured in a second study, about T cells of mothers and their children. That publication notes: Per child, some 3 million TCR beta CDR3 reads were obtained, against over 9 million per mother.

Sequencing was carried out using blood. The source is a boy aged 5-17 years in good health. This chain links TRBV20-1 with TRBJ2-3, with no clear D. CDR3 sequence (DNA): TGCAGTGCTAGAGATGTTGCGGAATCCACAGATACGCAGTATTTT. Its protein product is CSARDVAESTDTQYF.